This TCR beta chain was documented in a study of OX40 agonist ivuxolimab in advanced cancers. Data came from immunoSEQ multiplex PCR; TCRdb stores just in-frame clones and leaves some out. The data contain fewer than 50,000 clones, about 80% of them singletons. Study-wide points: Among T cells, CD8+ cells averaged more expanded clones than CD4+ cells.

CDR1 is DFQATT, CDR2 SNEGSKA, per germline (reference sequence). This CDR3 is built from 11 residues. Trimming shortened V by 4 bases and J by 5 bases, and 8 bases separated the two germline ends. Regarding this clone: The antigen is not known.

The V call is TRBV20-1, the J call TRBJ2-5; no reliable D call. The material sequenced was CD4+ or CD8+ T cells sorted from blood, taken in a trial of the OX40 agonist ivuxolimab. The TCR was taken from an adult with an advanced solid tumor such as melanoma, head and neck, liver or kidney cancer. CDR3 nucleotides: TGCAGTGCTACCCCCGGGGAGACCCAGTACTTC. Residues: CSATPGETQYF.